This T cell receptor (beta chain) was observed in a study of T cell repertoires in cytomegalovirus infection. Broader study findings: Ex vivo, HLA-C-restricted CMV-specific TCR beta clonotypes prevailed over the rest of the response.

Germline CDR1 reads SGHKS; CDR2 reads YYEKEE (reference sequence). The V and J ends lost 1 base and 2 bases, in that order; junction bases with no gene match: 6. There are 15 residues in the CDR3. TCRdb re-derived calls from the reads in MiXCR, one entry per CDR3 protein. Seen here are 250,000 or so distinct CDR3 sequences, about 17% observed once, and the top ten hold roughly half. As for this clonotype: Its antigen remains unidentified.

J is TRBJ2-7 and V is TRBV5-5, with TRBD1 matching over 7 bases. The material sequenced was CD8+ T cells from PBMCs. The source is a human donor in good health (CMV status not recorded). Some clones in this sample may be carry-over from other donors' samples. This CDR3 is CASSLHRGYPYEQYF. The CDR3 DNA sequence: TGTGCCAGCAGCTTGCACAGGGGTTATCCCTACGAGCAGTACTTC.